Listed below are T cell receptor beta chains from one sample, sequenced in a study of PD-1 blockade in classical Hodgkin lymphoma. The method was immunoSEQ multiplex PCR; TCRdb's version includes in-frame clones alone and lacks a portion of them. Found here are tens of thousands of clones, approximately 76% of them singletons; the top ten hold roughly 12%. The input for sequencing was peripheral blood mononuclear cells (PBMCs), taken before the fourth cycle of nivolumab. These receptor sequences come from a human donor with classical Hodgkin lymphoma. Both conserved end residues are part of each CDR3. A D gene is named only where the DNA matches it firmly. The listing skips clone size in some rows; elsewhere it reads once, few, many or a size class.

cdr3_aa: CAIRRGQGDSYEQYF; cdr3_nt: TGTGCCATCAGGCGGGGACAGGGTGACTCCTACGAGCAGTACTTC; v_call: TRBV10-3; j_call: TRBJ2-7; d_call: TRBD1; clone_size: few
cdr3_aa: CASSWTGNNEQFF; cdr3_nt: TGTGCCAGCAGTTGGACAGGGAACAATGAGCAGTTCTTC; v_call: TRBV6-5; j_call: TRBJ2-1; d_call: TRBD1; clone_size: .
cdr3_aa: CASSQTYEQYF; cdr3_nt: TGTGCCAGCAGTCAAACTTACGAGCAGTACTTC; v_call: TRBV6-5; j_call: TRBJ2-7; d_call: .; clone_size: .
cdr3_aa: CASSYRRDQPQHF; cdr3_nt: TGTGCCAGCAGTTACAGGAGAGATCAGCCCCAGCATTTT; v_call: TRBV6-5; j_call: TRBJ1-5; d_call: .; clone_size: few
cdr3_aa: CATRTSGSYEQYF; cdr3_nt: TGTGCCACGCGGACTAGCGGCTCCTACGAGCAGTACTTC; v_call: TRBV19; j_call: TRBJ2-7; d_call: TRBD2; clone_size: .
cdr3_aa: CASSEVRAEAFF; cdr3_nt: TGTGCCAGCAGTGAAGTTCGGGCTGAAGCTTTCTTT; v_call: TRBV2; j_call: TRBJ1-1; d_call: .; clone_size: .
cdr3_aa: CASSETSGSFEQYF; cdr3_nt: TGCGCCAGCAGCGAAACTAGCGGGAGCTTCGAGCAGTACTTC; v_call: TRBV5-1; j_call: TRBJ2-7; d_call: TRBD2; clone_size: .
cdr3_aa: CASSQSMRGRTDRDTEAFF; cdr3_nt: TGCGCCAGCAGTCAATCGATGAGGGGAAGGACAGATCGGGACACTGAAGCTTTCTTT; v_call: TRBV23-1; j_call: TRBJ1-1; d_call: .; clone_size: .
cdr3_aa: CASSLVDREDSSGYTF; cdr3_nt: TGTGCCAGCAGTTTAGTCGACAGGGAGGATAGTAGCGGCTACACCTTC; v_call: TRBV28; j_call: TRBJ1-2; d_call: TRBD1; clone_size: .
cdr3_aa: CASSSRGQGDEQFF; cdr3_nt: TGTGCCAGCAGTAGTAGGGGACAGGGAGATGAGCAGTTCTTC; v_call: TRBV27; j_call: TRBJ2-1; d_call: TRBD1; clone_size: .
cdr3_aa: CASSVRPSLTVDTQYF; cdr3_nt: TGTGCCAGCAGCGTACGACCGAGTTTGACGGTGGATACGCAGTATTTT; v_call: TRBV9; j_call: TRBJ2-3; d_call: .; clone_size: .
cdr3_aa: CASRLRQHGTQYF; cdr3_nt: TGTGCCAGTAGACTTCGACAGCACGGGACCCAGTACTTC; v_call: TRBV19; j_call: TRBJ2-5; d_call: .; clone_size: .
cdr3_aa: CASSQDNQGSYNSPLHF; cdr3_nt: TGTGCCAGCAGCCAAGATAACCAGGGATCCTATAATTCACCCCTCCACTTT; v_call: TRBV4-2; j_call: TRBJ1-6; d_call: .; clone_size: .
cdr3_aa: CASSFSGSHEQFF; cdr3_nt: TGTGCCAGCAGCTTTAGCGGGAGCCATGAGCAGTTCTTC; v_call: TRBV7-9; j_call: TRBJ2-1; d_call: TRBD2; clone_size: .
cdr3_aa: CASNRAGNQPQHF; cdr3_nt: TGTGCCAGTAACAGGGCCGGCAATCAGCCCCAGCATTTT; v_call: TRBV19; j_call: TRBJ1-5; d_call: .; clone_size: .
cdr3_aa: CAVRNWQGSYSNQPQHF; cdr3_nt: TGTGCCGTGCGGAATTGGCAGGGAAGCTATAGCAATCAGCCCCAGCATTTT; v_call: TRBV28; j_call: TRBJ1-5; d_call: .; clone_size: .
cdr3_aa: CAISDNSGRTSDTQYF; cdr3_nt: TGTGCCATCAGTGATAATAGCGGGAGGACCTCAGATACGCAGTATTTT; v_call: TRBV10-3; j_call: TRBJ2-3; d_call: TRBD2; clone_size: .
cdr3_aa: CASSPFDTDTQYF; cdr3_nt: TGTGCCAGCTCACCTTTTGACACAGATACGCAGTATTTT; v_call: TRBV18; j_call: TRBJ2-3; d_call: .; clone_size: once
cdr3_aa: CASSQDWPIGTGELFF; cdr3_nt: TGTGCCAGCAGCCAAGATTGGCCCATAGGGACCGGGGAGCTGTTTTTT; v_call: TRBV14; j_call: TRBJ2-2; d_call: .; clone_size: .
cdr3_aa: CASSEEGPDTQYF; cdr3_nt: TGTGCCAGCAGTGAAGAGGGGCCAGATACGCAGTATTTT; v_call: TRBV28; j_call: TRBJ2-3; d_call: .; clone_size: .
cdr3_aa: CASSLVTSVYNEQFF; cdr3_nt: TGTGCCAGCAGCTTGGTAACTAGCGTTTACAATGAGCAGTTCTTC; v_call: TRBV5-5; j_call: TRBJ2-1; d_call: TRBD2; clone_size: .
cdr3_aa: CASSGASYEQYF; cdr3_nt: TGTGCCAGCAGCGGGGCCTCCTACGAGCAGTACTTC; v_call: TRBV6-1; j_call: TRBJ2-7; d_call: .; clone_size: .
cdr3_aa: CASRHYAGSGRRSYNEQFF; cdr3_nt: TGTGCCAGCAGGCATTACGCGGGGAGCGGGAGAAGGTCCTACAATGAGCAGTTCTTC; v_call: TRBV28; j_call: TRBJ2-1; d_call: TRBD2; clone_size: .
cdr3_aa: CASSQGVRNEAFF; cdr3_nt: TGCGCCAGCAGCCAAGGGGTCAGGAATGAAGCTTTCTTT; v_call: TRBV4-3; j_call: TRBJ1-1; d_call: .; clone_size: few
cdr3_aa: CASSLRLAGGETQYF; cdr3_nt: TGCGCCAGCAGCTTGAGGCTAGCGGGAGGAGAGACCCAGTACTTC; v_call: TRBV5-1; j_call: TRBJ2-5; d_call: TRBD2; clone_size: .
cdr3_aa: CASSLFPRGAVGYTF; cdr3_nt: TGTGCCAGCAGTCTATTCCCGAGGGGGGCGGTAGGCTACACCTTC; v_call: TRBV28; j_call: TRBJ1-2; d_call: .; clone_size: few
cdr3_aa: CASSTGLAGIDTQYF; cdr3_nt: TGTGCCAGCTCAACAGGACTAGCGGGAATAGATACGCAGTATTTT; v_call: TRBV18; j_call: TRBJ2-3; d_call: TRBD2; clone_size: .
cdr3_aa: CASSYTFPGTSEQYF; cdr3_nt: TGTGCCAGCAGTTACACCTTTCCCGGGACATCGGAGCAGTACTTC; v_call: TRBV2; j_call: TRBJ2-7; d_call: .; clone_size: .
cdr3_aa: CASSVSGSSYNEQFF; cdr3_nt: TGTGCCAGCAGCGTCTCCGGGAGTTCCTACAATGAGCAGTTCTTC; v_call: TRBV9; j_call: TRBJ2-1; d_call: .; clone_size: few
cdr3_aa: CASSPDVLGYGYTF; cdr3_nt: TGTGCCAGCAGCCCAGACGTCCTGGGGTATGGCTACACCTTC; v_call: TRBV5-4; j_call: TRBJ1-2; d_call: .; clone_size: .
cdr3_aa: CASSIVSTEGNTIYF; cdr3_nt: TGTGCCAGTAGTATAGTTTCGACTGAGGGAAACACCATATATTTT; v_call: TRBV19; j_call: TRBJ1-3; d_call: .; clone_size: .
cdr3_aa: CASNRHQLDDEQFF; cdr3_nt: TGTGCCAGCAACAGGCATCAGTTGGACGATGAGCAGTTCTTC; v_call: TRBV28; j_call: TRBJ2-1; d_call: .; clone_size: .
cdr3_aa: CASSVASGGNTGELFF; cdr3_nt: TGTGCCAGCAGCGTAGCTAGCGGGGGGAACACCGGGGAGCTGTTTTTT; v_call: TRBV9; j_call: TRBJ2-2; d_call: TRBD2; clone_size: .
cdr3_aa: CASSYRLDRAFF; cdr3_nt: TGTGCCAGCAGCTACCGTTTGGACAGAGCTTTCTTT; v_call: TRBV11-2; j_call: TRBJ1-1; d_call: .; clone_size: .
cdr3_aa: CASSLATGITEKLFF; cdr3_nt: TGTGCCAGCAGCTTGGCAACAGGGATTACTGAAAAACTGTTTTTT; v_call: TRBV5-6; j_call: TRBJ1-4; d_call: .; clone_size: few
cdr3_aa: CASSLRTRAGELFF; cdr3_nt: TGTGCCAGCAGCTTACGGACTAGGGCCGGGGAGCTGTTTTTT; v_call: TRBV7-2; j_call: TRBJ2-2; d_call: TRBD2; clone_size: few